This T cell receptor beta chain was found in a study of blood T cell repertoires in COVID-19. CDR1 and CDR2 from the germline V gene are SGHTA and FQGNSA. This CDR3 is built from 11 residues. Deletions cut 5 bases from V and 5 bases from J, with 4 bases between. The assay was immunoSEQ multiplex PCR, and TCRdb's table has in-frame clones only and misses some. The table records roughly 410,000 clones, around 87% of them present only once. The material sequenced was peripheral blood. The chain is built from TRBV7-2 and TRBJ2-4; unclear D gene. This receptor was identified in a woman aged 55-70 years with COVID-19, enrolled during active disease. CDR3 DNA sequence: TGTGCCAGCAGCCCAGAAAACATTCAGTACTTC. It encodes CASSPENIQYF.